Presented here are 2 T cell receptor beta chains from one specimen sequenced in a study of blood T cells in healthy people across ages (dated by TCRdb to between 2014 and 2017). Libraries were prepared through 5' RACE. Reads for this sample came from an Illumina HiSeq 2500. The second PCR ran for roughly 6 to 11 cycles and used a J-beta primer mix along with a sample-barcoded 5' primer. TCRdb applied fastp at Q25 and MiXCR to the public reads, then kept only in-frame beta chains. Rows are combined by CDR3 protein, so each entry shows the most common genes and DNA. This sample lists under 1,000,000 distinct CDR3 sequences; around 45% were detected once. The ten largest clones add up to 15% to 20% of the sample. Input material: blood. Source of these receptors: a man older than 75 in good health.

At least ten counts were recorded for this clonotype. The chain joins TRBV29-1 to TRBJ2-7; D tentatively fits TRBD1 or TRBD2 (5 bases each). CDR1 is SQVTM, CDR2 ANQGSEA, per germline. Trimming took 6 bases from V and 2 from J, leaving 14 bases between them. The CDR3 extends over 13 amino acids. The CDR3 DNA sequence: TGCAGCGTCACAACTAGGGGCCCCTACGAGCAGTACTTC. Protein sequence: CSVTTRGPYEQYF.

This chain links TRBV4-1 with TRBJ2-5, with TRBD1 as a possible D gene (6 bases). The CDR3 is made up of 16 amino acids. Germline V CDR1 and CDR2: MGHRA, YSYEKL. Trimming left V 0 bases short and J 2 bases short, with 13 bases between. The CDR3 DNA reads as TGCGCCAGCAGCCAAGACACAGGGAGTAGACAAGAGACCCAGTACTTC. Its translation is CASSQDTGSRQETQYF.